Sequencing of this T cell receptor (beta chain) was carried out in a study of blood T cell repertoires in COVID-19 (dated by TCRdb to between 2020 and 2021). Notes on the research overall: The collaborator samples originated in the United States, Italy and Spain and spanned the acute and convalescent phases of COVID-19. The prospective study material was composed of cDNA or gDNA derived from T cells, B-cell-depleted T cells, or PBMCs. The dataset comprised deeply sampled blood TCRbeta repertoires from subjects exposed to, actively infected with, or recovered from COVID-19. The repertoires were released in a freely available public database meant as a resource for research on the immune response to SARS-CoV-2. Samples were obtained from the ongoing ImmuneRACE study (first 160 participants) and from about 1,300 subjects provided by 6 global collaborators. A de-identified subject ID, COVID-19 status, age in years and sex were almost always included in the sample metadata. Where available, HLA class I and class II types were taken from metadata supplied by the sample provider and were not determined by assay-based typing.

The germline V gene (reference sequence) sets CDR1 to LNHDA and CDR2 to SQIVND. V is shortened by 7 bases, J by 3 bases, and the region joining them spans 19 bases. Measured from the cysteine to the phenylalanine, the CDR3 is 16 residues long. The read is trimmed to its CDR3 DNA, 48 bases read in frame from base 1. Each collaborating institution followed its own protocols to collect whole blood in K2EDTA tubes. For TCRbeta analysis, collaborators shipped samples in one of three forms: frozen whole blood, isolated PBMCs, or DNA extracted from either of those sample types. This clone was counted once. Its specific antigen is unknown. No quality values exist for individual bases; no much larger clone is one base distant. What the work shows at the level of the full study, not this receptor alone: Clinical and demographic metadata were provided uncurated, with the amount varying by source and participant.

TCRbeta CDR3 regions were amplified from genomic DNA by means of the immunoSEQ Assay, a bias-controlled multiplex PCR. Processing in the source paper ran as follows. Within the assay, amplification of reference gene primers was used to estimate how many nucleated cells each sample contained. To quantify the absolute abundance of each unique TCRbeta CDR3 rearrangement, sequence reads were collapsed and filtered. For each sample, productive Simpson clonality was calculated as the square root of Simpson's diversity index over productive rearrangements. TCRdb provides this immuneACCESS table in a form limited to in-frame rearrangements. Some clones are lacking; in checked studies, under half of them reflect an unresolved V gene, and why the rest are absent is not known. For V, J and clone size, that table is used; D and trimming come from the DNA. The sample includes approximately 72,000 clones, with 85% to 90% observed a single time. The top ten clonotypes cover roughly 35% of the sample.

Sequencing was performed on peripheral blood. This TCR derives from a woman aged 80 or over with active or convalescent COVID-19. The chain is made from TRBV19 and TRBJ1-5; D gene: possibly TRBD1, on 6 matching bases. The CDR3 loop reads CASTRQVGANNQPQHF. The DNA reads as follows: TGTGCCAGTACCCGCCAGGTGGGGGCGAACAATCAGCCCCAGCATTTT.